The clone carrying this TCR beta chain appeared once. This sample is drawn from a study of graft-versus-host responses after intestinal transplantation. About the study: Tacrolimus and steroids were given for two to three years to all recipients after anti-thymocyte globulin induction.

The CDR3 has 15 amino acids. The V gene's germline CDR1 is LNHDA and CDR2 SQIVND (reference sequence). The germline V and J ends were trimmed by 0 bases and 4 bases, with 11 bases remaining between them. The starting material, graft tissue, was processed to release intraepithelial and lamina propria lymphocytes. Sequencing used immunoSEQ multiplex PCR; TCRdb keeps in-frame clones, though not all of them. The data hold 15,000 to 20,000 clones, with more than 80% observed a single time. The rearrangement uses TRBV19 and TRBJ2-3; tentative D call: TRBD2 (5 bases). The TCR originated in a human patient who received an intestinal transplant, so some T cells may come from the graft donor. Specimen: ileum tissue, collected roughly 110 days after intestinal transplant. CDR3: CASSIDSDFPDTQYF. Here the CDR3 DNA reads TGTGCCAGTAGTATAGATTCGGACTTTCCAGATACGCAGTATTTT. Looking up the rest from reference TRBV19 and TRBJ2-3 gives the full variable domain: DGGITQSPKYLFRKEGQNVTLSCEQNLNHDAMYWYRQDPGQGLRLIYYSQIVNDFQKGDIAEGYSVSREKKESFPLTVTSAQKNPTAFYLCASSIDSDFPDTQYFGPGTRLTVL.